This is a list of T cell receptor beta chains from one sample in a study of shared clonotypes between healthy human individuals. The table came from immunoSEQ multiplex PCR; TCRdb's copy has only in-frame clones and leaves some out. The table includes 1,500,000 or so clones, less than 99% detected once. What was sequenced was naive CD4+ T cells sorted from blood. The source of these receptors is a man between 25 and 39 years old in good health. Each CDR3 is given with its conserved first and last residue. D genes are given only for firm matches. Rows give clone size only sometimes, using once, few, many, or a class for an expanded clone.

V gene,clone size,J gene,D gene,CDR3 DNA,CDR3 protein
TRBV6-5,.,TRBJ1-4,.,TGTGCCAGCAGTTACCGCAGGGAACATGAAAAACTGTTTTTT,CASSYRREHEKLFF
TRBV6-1,.,TRBJ2-7,TRBD1,TGTGCCAGCAGTGAGTACAGGGGCGGGCTCTCCTACGAGCAGTACTTC,CASSEYRGGLSYEQYF
TRBV5-1,.,TRBJ1-2,TRBD1,TGCGCCAGCAGCTTGGCTGGGACAGGGGAGTTTAGTTCCGATGGCTACACCTTC,CASSLAGTGEFSSDGYTF
TRBV10-3,.,TRBJ2-7,.,TGTGCCATCAGCCCCCGGGAGGGGGCTAGCTCCTACGAGCAGTACTTC,CAISPREGASSYEQYF
TRBV5-6,.,TRBJ2-5,.,TGTGCCAGCAGCCCCCAGTACCAAGAGACCCAGTACTTC,CASSPQYQETQYF
TRBV5-1,.,TRBJ2-3,TRBD2,TGCGCCAGCAGCTCCGGACTAGCGGGCACTAGCACAGATACGCAGTATTTT,CASSSGLAGTSTDTQYF
TRBV5-1,once,TRBJ2-1,.,TGCGCCAGCAGCTTGACGGATTCCTCCTACAATGAGCAGTTCTTC,CASSLTDSSYNEQFF
TRBV28,.,TRBJ2-7,.,TGTGCCAGCAGTTCCCCCGGAGGGGGCTACTTC,CASSSPGGGYF
TRBV7-3,.,TRBJ2-7,.,TGTGCCAGCAGCTTAGGGCCGAGCTCCTACGAGCAGTACTTC,CASSLGPSSYEQYF
TRBV30,once,TRBJ2-2,.,TGTGCCTGGAGTGTTTTGGGGTACGCCGGGGAGCTGTTTTTT,CAWSVLGYAGELFF
TRBV5-4,.,TRBJ1-1,.,TGTGCCAGCAGCTTGTCAGGGTCTCTGAACACTGAAGCTTTCTTT,CASSLSGSLNTEAFF
TRBV7-9,once,TRBJ2-2,.,TGTGCCAGCAGCTTCGGGGAGACGAACACCGGGGAGCTGTTTTTT,CASSFGETNTGELFF
TRBV5-1,.,TRBJ2-7,.,TGCGCCAGCAGCCAAGAACCGGGAGCAGCCTACGAGCAGTACTTC,CASSQEPGAAYEQYF
TRBV7-2,.,TRBJ2-1,.,TGTGCCAGCAGCCTGTCGGGGAGCTCCTACAATGAGCAGTTCTTC,CASSLSGSSYNEQFF
TRBV21-1,.,TRBJ2-6,.,TGTGCCAGCAGCCCGGGGCTCTCAAGCTCTGGGGCCAACGTCCTGACTTTC,CASSPGLSSSGANVLTF
TRBV19,.,TRBJ2-3,TRBD2,TGTGCCAGTAGTAGGACTAGCGGGAGAGGAGAAGATACGCAGTATTTT,CASSRTSGRGEDTQYF
TRBV5-1,.,TRBJ2-2,TRBD2,TGCGCCAGCAGCTCGGGACTAGCGGGATCCACTCTTGTGGACACCGGGGAGCTGTTTTTT,CASSSGLAGSTLVDTGELFF
TRBV15,.,TRBJ2-3,TRBD2,TGTGCCACCAGCAGAGATCCCCGGACTAGCGGGAGTGATACGCAGTATTTT,CATSRDPRTSGSDTQYF
TRBV9,.,TRBJ1-2,.,TGTGCCAGCAGCCCTACCCACACCGCTGGCTACACCTTC,CASSPTHTAGYTF
TRBV6-1,.,TRBJ1-4,.,TGTGCCAGCAGTGAATTTGCTCTGGAAAAACTGTTTTTT,CASSEFALEKLFF
TRBV5-1,once,TRBJ2-7,.,TGCGCCAGCAGCACCCCCTCGGCCGGCCCCTACGAGCAGTACTTC,CASSTPSAGPYEQYF
TRBV5-1,.,TRBJ1-1,.,TGCGCCAGCAGCCCCTATCAGGGGAGTAAGGCTGAAGCTTTCTTT,CASSPYQGSKAEAFF
TRBV6-6,.,TRBJ2-7,.,TGTGCCAGCAGTTACTCCCTACGGGACGAGCAGTACTTC,CASSYSLRDEQYF
TRBV7-9,once,TRBJ2-7,.,TGTGCCAGCAGCCGAACTCGGACGGACACCTACGAGCAGTACTTC,CASSRTRTDTYEQYF
TRBV30,.,TRBJ2-2,TRBD2,TGTGCCCCCTGGCCAGCGGGAGGATGTTGCACCGGGGAGCTGTTTTTT,CAPWPAGGCCTGELFF
TRBV25-1,.,TRBJ2-7,.,TGTGCCAGCAGTGTATTCCGATCCAACTACGAGCAGTACTTC,CASSVFRSNYEQYF
TRBV7-2,.,TRBJ2-1,TRBD2,TGTGCCAGCAGCCAGACTAGCGGGAGAAATGAGCAGTTCTTC,CASSQTSGRNEQFF
TRBV28,.,TRBJ2-1,.,TGTGCCAGCAGTTTCACCTTGTCGGCGCCATACAATGAGCAGTTCTTC,CASSFTLSAPYNEQFF
TRBV19,.,TRBJ2-7,TRBD2,TGTGCCAGTAGTAGATTTAGCGGGACTGGCTACGAGCAGTACTTC,CASSRFSGTGYEQYF
TRBV30,.,TRBJ2-1,.,TGTGCCTGGAGTGGGGTCTACAATGAGCAGTTCTTC,CAWSGVYNEQFF
TRBV18,.,TRBJ2-7,TRBD2,TGTGCCAGCTCACCACCGACTAGCGGAATTTACGAGCAGTACTTC,CASSPPTSGIYEQYF
TRBV7-9,.,TRBJ2-3,.,TGTGCCAGCAGCTTAGAAGTGGCAGATACGCAGTATTTT,CASSLEVADTQYF